These T cell receptor beta chains were read from a single sample in a study of regulatory T cells in long-lasting Graves disease. TCRdb used MiXCR to reprocess the multiplex PCR reads, holding one entry per CDR3 protein. The table has about 450,000 distinct CDR3 sequences, around 24% seen once. The specimen was peripheral blood mononuclear cells (PBMCs), collected when the disease was refractory, from a patient treated with antithyroid drugs. The origin of the receptors is a female donor with Graves disease. Each CDR3 is given with its conserved first and last residue. A D gene is named only where the DNA matches it firmly. Where a row states a size, it is once, few, many or the class of an expanded clone; other rows omit it.

D,size,length,J,V,DNA,CDR3
TRBD1,many,14,TRBJ2-7,TRBV20-1,TGCAGTGCTAGACGGGACAGGGGTCCCTACGAGCAGTACTTC,CSARRDRGPYEQYF
-,-,13,TRBJ1-3,TRBV10-3,TGTGCCATCAGACAGGGAACTGGAAACACCATATATTTT,CAIRQGTGNTIYF
TRBD2,-,15,TRBJ2-7,TRBV10-3,TGTGCCATCAGTGTTGGACTAGCGGGGGTTTACGAGCAGTACTTC,CAISVGLAGVYEQYF
-,-,13,TRBJ2-2,TRBV10-3,TGTGCCATCAAAAAGGACCCACCCGGGGAGCTGTTTTTT,CAIKKDPPGELFF
-,many,15,TRBJ2-5,TRBV12-3/TRBV12-4,TGTGCCAGCAGTTTACAGGGCGTCCCTGGGGAGACCCAGTACTTC,CASSLQGVPGETQYF
TRBD1,-,16,TRBJ2-1,TRBV29-1,TGCAGCGTTGAAGATGACAGGGAGATGCTATACAATGAGCAGTTCTTC,CSVEDDREMLYNEQFF
-,-,17,TRBJ2-5,TRBV3-2,TGTGCCAGCAGCCTTCGGACTAGCGGGAGGCCCCAAGAGACCCAGTACTTC,CASSLRTSGRPQETQYF
-,many,13,TRBJ1-2,TRBV28,TGTGCCAGCAGTTTAACAGGCGCCTATGGCTACACCTTC,CASSLTGAYGYTF
TRBD1,-,16,TRBJ1-2,TRBV18,TGTGCCAGCTCACCCGAAACGACAGGGCTGAACTATGGCTACACCTTC,CASSPETTGLNYGYTF
-,many,13,TRBJ1-5,TRBV18,TGTGCCAGCTCAACGGCGCTCAATCAGCCCCAGCATTTT,CASSTALNQPQHF
TRBD2,few,15,TRBJ2-3,TRBV2,TGTGCCAGCACATACCTAGCGGGAGGCATGAATACGCAGTATTTT,CASTYLAGGMNTQYF
TRBD1,few,15,TRBJ1-5,TRBV14,TGTGCCAGCAGCCAAGGGACAGGGAGCAATCAGCCCCAGCATTTT,CASSQGTGSNQPQHF
-,few,14,TRBJ1-4,TRBV20-1,TGCAGTGCTAGAGATGCAGGGAGGGGTGAAAAACTGTTTTTT,CSARDAGRGEKLFF
TRBD1,few,14,TRBJ1-1,TRBV9,TGTGCCAGCAGCACTCGAGGGACAGGGTCTTCTGCTTTCTTT,CASSTRGTGSSAFF
-,many,14,TRBJ1-4,TRBV3-1,TGTGCCAGCAGCCAAGATCAGCCTCGGGAAAAACTGTTTTTT,CASSQDQPREKLFF
-,many,15,TRBJ1-2,TRBV20-1,TGCAGTGCTAGGAGTGGGGGGGGGCCCTGGTATGGCTACACCTTC,CSARSGGGPWYGYTF
TRBD1,few,14,TRBJ1-5,TRBV6-1,TGTGCCAGCAGGGCCGACAGGGACGGGCAGCCCCAGCATTTT,CASRADRDGQPQHF
-,many,14,TRBJ1-1,TRBV2,TGTGCCAGCAGTGAGCGATGGGGTCGCAGTGAAGCTTTCTTT,CASSERWGRSEAFF
-,many,17,TRBJ1-1,TRBV29-1,TGCAGCGTCTTTGGGGGGGCAGGGGAGCCGTGGAACACTGAAGCTTTCTTT,CSVFGGAGEPWNTEAFF
-,-,16,TRBJ1-3,TRBV6-2/TRBV6-3,TGTGCCAGCATCTCTTCCCCGGGACAAACTGGAAACACCATATATTTT,CASISSPGQTGNTIYF
TRBD1,-,14,TRBJ2-1,TRBV28,TGTGCCAGCAGACCGGGACAGGGGCAGGATGAGCAGTTCTTC,CASRPGQGQDEQFF
TRBD2,-,17,TRBJ2-2,TRBV29-1,TGCAGCGTTTCCGGACTAGCGGGAGGATCCGGGTCCGGGGAGCTGTTTTTT,CSVSGLAGGSGSGELFF
-,few,13,TRBJ2-5,TRBV19,TGTGCCAGTAGTCGACTAGTGAGAGAGACCCAGTACTTC,CASSRLVRETQYF
TRBD1,-,15,TRBJ1-4,TRBV7-8,TGTGCCAGCAGTTACAGGGGGCAAATTAATGAAAAACTGTTTTTT,CASSYRGQINEKLFF
-,-,14,TRBJ2-1,TRBV2,TGTGCCAGCAGTGAATGGAGCTCCTACAATGAGCAGTTCTTC,CASSEWSSYNEQFF